The 7 T cell receptor beta chains given below trace back to one sample, sequenced in a study of blood T cells in healthy people across ages. A second PCR, run for roughly 7 to 11 cycles, used a sample-barcoded 5' primer plus a J-beta primer mix. TCRdb ran MiXCR on the 5' RACE reads and lists one entry per CDR3 protein. The sample yields 1,500,000 or so distinct CDR3 sequences, 35% to 45% seen once. Sequencing was done on a sample of blood. These receptor sequences come from a woman aged 18-29 years in good health.

On this clonotype: One end of the junction does not line up with germline, which may come from a read error. The chain uses TRBV6-2 or TRBV6-3 and TRBJ2-4; 8 positions match TRBD1. Near its end, the DNA agrees better with TRBJ2-7, so the J call may be wrong. There are 14 residues in the CDR3. CDR1 and CDR2 from the germline V gene are MNHEY and SVGEGT. CDR3 protein: CANSYSGTGYEQYF. The CDR3 nucleotides read TGTGCCAACAGTTACTCGGGGACAGGCTACGAGCAGTACTTC.

The chain recombines TRBV21-1 with TRBJ2-7; TRBD1 reflects the table's D call only, with no check against the DNA. TRBV21-1 is a recognized pseudogene. The CDR3 is made up of 14 amino acids. For the CDR3, the DNA is TGTGCCAGCAGCAAAATCGACAGGGAGTACGAGCAGTACTTC. Its protein is CASSKIDREYEQYF.

The genes are TRBV20-1 and TRBJ2-4; no clear D. Germline V gene lookup returns CDR1 DFQATT and CDR2 SNEGSKA (reference sequence). CDR3 length: 12 residues. The V gene lost 5 bases and the J gene lost 8 bases, with 13 bases spanning the gap. The DNA for the CDR3 is TGCAGTGCTGGGCCCGGTCGGGACATTCAGTACTTC. Protein sequence: CSAGPGRDIQYF.

This clonotype has only a few counts. The genes are TRBV29-1 and TRBJ2-1; TRBD1 might be the D (6 bases). Germline assignment: CDR1 SQVTM and CDR2 ANQGSEA. V gave up 3 bases and J gave up 7 bases, with 10 bases separating them. The length of the CDR3 is 12 residues. As DNA, the CDR3 is TGCAGCGTTGACAGGGGCGAGAATGAGCAGTTCTTC. Protein: CSVDRGENEQFF.

The gene calls are TRBV5-6 and TRBJ2-1; tentative D call: TRBD1 (6 bases). Germline V lookup: CDR1 SGHDT, CDR2 YYEEEE. The CDR3 extends over 13 amino acids. Trimming took off 2 bases at V and 9 bases at J, with 12 bases between the two ends. CDR3 in amino acids: CASSLLQGLEQFF. In nucleotides, the CDR3 is TGTGCCAGCAGCTTATTACAGGGCCTTGAGCAGTTCTTC.

This CDR3 is CASSLVAGGTNEQFF. CDR3 in DNA: TGCGCCAGCAGCTTGGTGGCGGGGGGCACCAATGAGCAGTTCTTC. The rearrangement uses TRBV5-1 and TRBJ2-1; 8 bases are a match to TRBD2. The ends lost 0 bases at V and 6 bases at J; junction bases unmatched: 5. The CDR3 contains 15 residues. Germline V gene data show CDR1 as SGHRS and CDR2 as YFSETQ.

This clonotype occurred many times. This chain joins TRBV4-2 and TRBJ2-1; TRBD2 is a possible D gene (6 bases). This CDR3 is built from 13 residues. Trimming removed 2 bases at V and 10 bases at J, with 12 bases between. Germline CDR1 and CDR2: LGHNA and YNFKEQ. The CDR3 region is CASSQPGTREQFF. The CDR3 DNA is TGTGCCAGCAGCCAACCTGGGACTCGAGAGCAGTTCTTC.